This T cell receptor beta chain was identified in a study of control samples from healthy donors and cancer patients. The assay was immunoSEQ multiplex PCR, and TCRdb's table has in-frame clones only and misses some. In the table there are about 160,000 clones, 90% to 95% of which are singletons. V shed 3 bases and J shed 3 bases, with 9 bases lying between them. Germline values: CDR1 LNHDA, CDR2 SQIVND (reference sequence). The CDR3 has 14 residues. What was sequenced was PBMCs. The source is a man in his sixties with colorectal cancer. The chain combines TRBV19 with TRBJ1-5; no clear D. The CDR3 DNA follows: TGTGCCAGTAGTATCTCAGGATTCAATCAGCCCCAGCATTTT. It codes for CASSISGFNQPQHF.